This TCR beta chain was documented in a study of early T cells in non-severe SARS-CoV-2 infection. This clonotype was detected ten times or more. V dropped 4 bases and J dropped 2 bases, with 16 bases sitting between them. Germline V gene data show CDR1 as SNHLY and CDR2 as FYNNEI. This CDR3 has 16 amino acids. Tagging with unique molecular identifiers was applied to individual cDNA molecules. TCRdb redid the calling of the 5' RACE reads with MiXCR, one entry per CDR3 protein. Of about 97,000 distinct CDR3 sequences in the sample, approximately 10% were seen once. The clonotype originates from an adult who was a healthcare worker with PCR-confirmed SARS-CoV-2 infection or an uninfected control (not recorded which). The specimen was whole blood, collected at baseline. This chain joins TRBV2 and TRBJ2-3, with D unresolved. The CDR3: CASSGRSVGLTDTQYF. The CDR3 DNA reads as TGTGCCAGCAGTGGCCGTTCTGTAGGGCTCACAGATACGCAGTATTTT.